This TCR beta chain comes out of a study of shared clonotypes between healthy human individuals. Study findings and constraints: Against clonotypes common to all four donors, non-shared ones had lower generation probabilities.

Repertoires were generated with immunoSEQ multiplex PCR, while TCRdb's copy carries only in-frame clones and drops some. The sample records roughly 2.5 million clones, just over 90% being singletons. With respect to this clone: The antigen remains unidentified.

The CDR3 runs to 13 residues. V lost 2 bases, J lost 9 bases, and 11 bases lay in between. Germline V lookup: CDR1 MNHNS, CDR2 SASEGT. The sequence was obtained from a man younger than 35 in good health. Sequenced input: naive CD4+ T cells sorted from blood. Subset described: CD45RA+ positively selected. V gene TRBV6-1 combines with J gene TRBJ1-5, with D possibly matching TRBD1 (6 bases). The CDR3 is CASSERGKGPQHF. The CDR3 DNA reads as TGTGCCAGCAGTGAAAGGGGGAAGGGGCCCCAGCATTTT.